The following is a T cell receptor (beta chain) sequence with its context. Its specificity is not known. With a J-beta primer mix and a sample-barcoded 5' primer, a second PCR ran about 7 to 12 cycles. MiXCR, applied by TCRdb to the 5' RACE reads, yields one record per CDR3 protein. The sample contains 780,000 or so distinct CDR3 sequences, roughly 25% of which appear only once. The sample belongs to a study of blood T cells in healthy people across ages. Overall study findings and caveats: What prevented conclusive comparison of naive and antigen-experienced cells was that PBMCs were unsorted. Calculation of diversity from one million T cells yielded estimates considered to be underestimates.

These data also featured in a second study, about T cells of mothers and their children. That source adds: The sample comes from fewer than ten healthy Caucasian donors: mothers and children. Each 15 ul cDNA reaction used approximately 1.5 ug RNA; all RNA was used.

This receptor was obtained from a boy aged 5-17 years in good health. The material sequenced was blood.

This chain's CDR3 is CASSQGTSLQETQYF. The CDR3 bases are TGTGCCAGCAGCCAAGGGACTAGCCTGCAAGAGACCCAGTACTTC. V gene TRBV14 combines with J gene TRBJ2-7; 8 nucleotides match TRBD2. The DNA end favors TRBJ2-5, so the J call may be wrong. Germline lookup yields CDR1 SGHDN and CDR2 FVKESK. The CDR3 covers 15 residues.